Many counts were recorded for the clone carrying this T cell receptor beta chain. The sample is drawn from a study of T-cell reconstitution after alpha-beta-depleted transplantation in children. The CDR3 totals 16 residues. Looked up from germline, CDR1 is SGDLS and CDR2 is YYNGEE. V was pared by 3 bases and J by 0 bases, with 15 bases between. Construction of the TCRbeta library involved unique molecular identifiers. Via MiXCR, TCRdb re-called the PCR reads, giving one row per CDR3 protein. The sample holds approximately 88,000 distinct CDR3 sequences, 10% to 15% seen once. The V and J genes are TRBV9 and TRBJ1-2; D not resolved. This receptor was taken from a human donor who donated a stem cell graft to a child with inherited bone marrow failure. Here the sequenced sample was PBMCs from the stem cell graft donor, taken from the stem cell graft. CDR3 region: CASSAGPDRANYGYTF. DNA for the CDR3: TGTGCCAGCAGCGCCGGACCAGACCGGGCTAACTATGGCTACACCTTC.